The 19 T cell receptor beta chains below were found in one sample sequenced in a study of human T cells and chemical hapten exposure. Time point indicated: patch test 3, about 24 weeks after DPC sensitization. As to treatment: therapeutic diphenylcyclopropenone sensitization with weekly scalp DPC. One entry per CDR3 protein results from TCRdb running MiXCR on the RACE reads. The table records approximately 90,000 distinct CDR3 sequences, roughly a quarter of them present only once. The sequenced sample was whole blood, obtained in connection with sensitization to the hapten diphenylcyclopropenone (DPC). These receptors originate from a man in his forties with alopecia areata. Some clones in this sample may be carry-over from other donors' samples.

This chain links TRBV7-2 with TRBJ2-7; D possibly corresponds to TRBD2 (5 bases). The CDR3 contains 14 residues. Trimming cost V 2 bases and J 6 bases, with 14 bases left between them. Germline assignment: CDR1 SGHTA and CDR2 FQGNSA. The CDR3 protein is CASSLSGSPSEQYF. The CDR3 DNA is TGTGCCAGCAGCTTAAGCGGTTCCCCCTCCGAGCAGTACTTC.

The chain carries TRBV6-5 and TRBJ2-2; tentative D call: TRBD2 (5 bases). This CDR3 is built from 16 residues. Germline-derived CDR1 and CDR2 are MNHEY and SVGAGI. V lost 10 bases and J lost 7, with 25 bases in between. CDR3 nucleotide sequence: TGTGCCACCCACAGTTATGGAGACGGGGTCGGCGGGGAGCTGTTTTTT. It codes for CATHSYGDGVGGELFF.

This clonotype was counted between two and nine times. The CDR3 sequence: CASKIIGSYEQYF. As DNA, the CDR3 is TGTGCCAGCAAAATTATCGGGAGCTACGAGCAGTACTTC. This chain connects TRBV28 to TRBJ2-7; TRBD2 is a possible D gene (6 bases). CDR3 length: 13 residues. The germline V gene has CDR1 MDHEN and CDR2 SYDVKM. V lost 7 bases and J 3 bases, leaving 13 bases between the germline ends. Looking up the rest from reference TRBV28 and TRBJ2-7 gives the full variable domain: DVKVTQSSRYLVKRTGEKVFLECVQDMDHENMFWYRQDPGLGLRLIYFSYDVKMKEKGDIPEGYSVSREKKERFSLILESASTNQTSMYLCASKIIGSYEQYFGPGTRLTVT.

The genes are TRBV20-1 and TRBJ2-7, with D perhaps matching TRBD2 (6 bases). V was clipped by 4 bases and J by 0 bases, with 10 bases between them. CDR3 length: 13 residues. Per the germline V gene, CDR1 is DFQATT and CDR2 is SNEGSKA (reference sequence). The CDR3 loop reads CSAIRDFSYEQYF. For the CDR3, the DNA is TGCAGTGCTATCAGGGACTTCTCCTACGAGCAGTACTTC.

This clonotype came up a few times. This chain joins TRBV9 and TRBJ1-1, with 8 bases lining up with TRBD1. Unmatched junction bases numbered 10, after V lost 0 bases and J lost 3 bases. This CDR3 has 17 residues. Germline assignment: CDR1 SGDLS and CDR2 YYNGEE. The CDR3: CASSVVIPGQAHTEAFF. CDR3 in DNA: TGTGCCAGCAGCGTAGTGATTCCGGGACAGGCACACACTGAAGCTTTCTTT.

This clonotype was detected a few times. The rearrangement joins TRBV11-2 to TRBJ2-7; D ambiguous. The germline V gene has CDR1 SGHAT and CDR2 FQNNGV. The CDR3 runs to 12 residues. Trimming took off 1 base at V and 3 bases at J, with 4 bases between the two ends. The CDR3 protein is CASSLGVYEQYF. CDR3 DNA: TGTGCCAGCAGCTTAGGGGTCTACGAGCAGTACTTC.

This chain uses TRBV24-1 with TRBJ1-5; D gene uncertain. This CDR3 contains 13 residues. Trimming shortened V by 9 bases and J by 3 bases, and 11 bases separated the two germline ends. Germline V gene lookup returns CDR1 KGHDR and CDR2 SFDVKD. CDR3 sequence reads: CATSVSDNQPQHF. The DNA for the CDR3 is TGTGCCACCTCGGTGTCAGACAATCAGCCCCAGCATTTT.

The rearrangement uses TRBV6-6 and TRBJ2-7; 16 positions agree with TRBD2. Germline CDR1 reads MNHNY; CDR2 reads SVGAGI (reference sequence). Trimming cost V 6 bases and J 4 bases; bases outside gene matches: 12. The CDR3 totals 18 residues. In DNA, the CDR3 is TGTGCCAGCAGACCTAAGGGACTAGCGGGAGGGCCAGGGTACGAGCAGTACTTC. Translating gives CASRPKGLAGGPGYEQYF.

This clonotype was seen a few times. J is TRBJ2-5 and V is TRBV7-6; the match to TRBD2 covers 13 bases. Germline V gives CDR1 SGHVS, CDR2 FNYEAQ. The V segment lost 1 base and the J segment 5 bases; nucleotides outside the gene matches: 4. CDR3 length: 16 amino acids. CDR3 amino acids: CASSLGSLAGGETQYF. The DNA for the CDR3 is TGTGCCAGCAGCTTAGGTTCACTAGCGGGAGGGGAGACCCAGTACTTC. The entire variable domain, with the rest obtained from reference TRBV7-6 and TRBJ2-5, is as follows: GAGVSQSPRYKVTKRGQDVALRCDPISGHVSLYWYRQALGQGPEFLTYFNYEAQQDKSGLPNDRFSAERPEGSISTLTIQRTEQRDSAMYRCASSLGSLAGGETQYFGPGTRLLVL.

This clonotype appeared a few times. The chain joins TRBV7-8 to TRBJ1-3; D gene unclear. From germline, CDR1 is SGHVS and CDR2 FQNEAQ. The CDR3 length is 16 residues. Trimming shortened V by 4 bases and J by 2 bases, and 15 bases separated the two germline ends. The CDR3 loop reads CASSSGIGRTGNTIYF. The CDR3 DNA sequence: TGTGCCAGCAGCTCTGGGATAGGGAGGACTGGAAACACCATATATTTT. The complete variable domain, with remaining parts taken from reference TRBV7-8 and TRBJ1-3, reads GAGVSQSPRYKVAKRGQDVALRCDPISGHVSLFWYQQALGQGPEFLTYFQNEAQLDKSGLPSDRFFAERPEGSVSTLKIQRTQQEDSAVYLCASSSGIGRTGNTIYFGEGSWLTVV.

This clonotype appeared a single time. The V gene is TRBV20-1, the J gene TRBJ2-2; 10 bases agree with TRBD1. This CDR3 has 17 amino acids. J was trimmed by 1 base and V by 4 bases; bases with no gene match: 9. Looked up from germline, CDR1 is DFQATT and CDR2 is SNEGSKA (reference sequence). The CDR3 region has the DNA TGCAGTGCTATAAATCGCCGGGACAGGGGGAACACCGGGGAGCTGTTTTTT. Its protein is CSAINRRDRGNTGELFF.

A few counts support this clonotype. The chain combines TRBV6-6 with TRBJ2-1, with TRBD2 matching over 12 bases. CDR1 is MNHNY and CDR2 is SVGAGI in the germline V gene (reference sequence). Germline trimming cut 6 bases from V and 12 bases from J; bases unmatched to any gene: 12. This CDR3 has 15 amino acids. This CDR3 reads CASRPTSGRNGRQFF. The CDR3 DNA is TGTGCCAGCAGACCAACTAGCGGGAGGAACGGTAGGCAGTTCTTC.

This clonotype was observed a handful of times. The chain links TRBV9 to TRBJ2-3; D unresolved. V was clipped by 0 bases and J by 1 base, with 15 bases between them. Germline V lookup: CDR1 SGDLS, CDR2 YYNGEE. CDR3 size: 17 residues. CDR3 residues: CASSVGKGWRGTDTQYF. In DNA form, the CDR3 reads TGTGCCAGCAGCGTAGGTAAGGGATGGCGTGGCACAGATACGCAGTATTTT.

This clonotype was counted a few times. The CDR3 nucleotides are TGTGCCAGCAGTTACTCATTGCCGAGCTCCTACAATGAGCAGTTCTTC. Protein: CASSYSLPSSYNEQFF. V gene TRBV6-2 or TRBV6-3 combines with J gene TRBJ2-1, with D hard to call. From germline, CDR1 is MNHEY and CDR2 SVGEGT. Trimming cost V 0 bases and J 0 bases, with 9 bases left between them. The CDR3 consists of 16 residues.

CDR3 DNA sequence: TGTGCCAGCAGTTACGGCGGCTCTGGGGCCAACGTCCTGACTTTC. Protein product: CASSYGGSGANVLTF. The V gene is TRBV7-2, the J gene TRBJ2-6; D is unclear. The CDR3 length is 15 residues. Trimming pared 6 bases from V and 0 bases from J, leaving 9 bases between. Germline V gives CDR1 SGHTA, CDR2 FQGNSA.

V usage is TRBV3-1 and J usage is TRBJ1-4; possible D gene TRBD1, 5 bases. The germline V gene encodes CDR1 LGHDT and CDR2 YNNKEL (reference sequence). The CDR3 has 15 residues. Deletions cut 1 base from V and 7 bases from J, with 13 bases between. CDR3 protein: CASSQGGRHTEKLFF. The CDR3 region has the DNA TGTGCCAGCAGCCAAGGGGGGAGGCATACTGAAAAACTGTTTTTT.

This rearrangement joins TRBV28 to TRBJ2-5; TRBD2 agrees at 10 bases. This CDR3 is 18 amino acids long. Trimming took 5 bases from V and 3 from J; bases not matched to a gene: 15. CDR1 is MDHEN, CDR2 SYDVKM, per germline. CDR3 DNA: TGTGCCAGCAGTGCGCCGGGGTACGGAGCGGGAGGGAAAGAGACCCAGTACTTC. Translation: CASSAPGYGAGGKETQYF.

This chain uses TRBV6-5 with TRBJ2-5; tentative D call: TRBD1 (6 bases). V dropped 2 bases and J dropped 1 base, with 8 bases sitting between them. Germline V CDR1 and CDR2: MNHEY, SVGAGI. This CDR3 comprises 14 residues. The CDR3 protein is CASSYGQTQETQYF. For the CDR3, the DNA is TGTGCCAGCAGTTACGGACAGACCCAAGAGACCCAGTACTTC.

This clonotype was observed many times. J is TRBJ2-2 and V is TRBV12-3 or TRBV12-4; 12 nucleotides match TRBD2. V was pared by 4 bases and J by 1 base, with 7 bases of the junction left unmatched. This CDR3 has 18 amino acids. The CDR3: CASSYPGLAGLNTGELFF. In DNA form, the CDR3 reads TGTGCCAGCAGTTACCCTGGACTAGCGGGACTGAACACCGGGGAGCTGTTTTTT.